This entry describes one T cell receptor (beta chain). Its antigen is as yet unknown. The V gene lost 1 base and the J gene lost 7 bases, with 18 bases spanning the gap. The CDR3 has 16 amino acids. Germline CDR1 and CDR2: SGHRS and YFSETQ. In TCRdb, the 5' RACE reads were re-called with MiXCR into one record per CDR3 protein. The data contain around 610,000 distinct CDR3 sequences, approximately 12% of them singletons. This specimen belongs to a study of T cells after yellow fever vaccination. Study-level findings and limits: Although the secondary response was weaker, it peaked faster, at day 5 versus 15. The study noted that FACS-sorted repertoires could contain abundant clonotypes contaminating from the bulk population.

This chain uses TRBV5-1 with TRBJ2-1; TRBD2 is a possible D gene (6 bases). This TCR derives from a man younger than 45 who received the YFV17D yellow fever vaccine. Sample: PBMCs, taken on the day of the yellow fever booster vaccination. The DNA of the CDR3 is TGCGCCAGCAGCTTGTCCTTATCGGGAGATCAAAATGAGCAGTTCTTC. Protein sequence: CASSLSLSGDQNEQFF.